This T cell receptor (beta chain) was sequenced for a study of regulatory T cells in long-lasting Graves disease. Arm-PCR of CDR3 regions and iRepertoire HTBI primers were used to build TCR beta libraries. In TCRdb, the multiplex PCR reads were re-called with MiXCR into one record per CDR3 protein. The sample has approximately 400,000 distinct CDR3 sequences, roughly 24% seen once. General study results and limits: Persistent disease was associated with favored TRBV28 usage and with favored use of TRBJ1-2 and TRBJ2-5.

The V gene's germline CDR1 is LNHDA and CDR2 SQIVND (reference sequence). There are 14 residues in the CDR3. With 6 bases removed from V and 4 bases from J, the gap between germline ends came to 16 bases. Time point described: persistent/refractory GD, antithyroid drugs over 5 years with positive TRAb. Scientists built the TCR library using RNA that was extracted from PBMCs. This clonotype was seen a single time. Its antigen is unidentified. The input for sequencing was peripheral blood mononuclear cells (PBMCs), taken when the disease was refractory, from a patient treated with antithyroid drugs. V usage is TRBV19 and J usage is TRBJ2-7; D call uncertain. This sequence originates from a woman in her thirties or forties with Graves disease. The CDR3 reads CASSQEPWGYEQYF. CDR3 in DNA: TGTGCCAGTAGCCAGGAACCTTGGGGTTACGAGCAGTACTTC. Full variable domain (outside the CDR3, taken from reference TRBV19 and TRBJ2-7): DGGITQSPKYLFRKEGQNVTLSCEQNLNHDAMYWYRQDPGQGLRLIYYSQIVNDFQKGDIAEGYSVSREKKESFPLTVTSAQKNPTAFYLCASSQEPWGYEQYFGPGTRLTVT.